These 13 T cell receptor beta chains were all obtained from the same sample, sequenced in a study of blood T cell repertoires in COVID-19. Clones were read by immunoSEQ multiplex PCR, and TCRdb kept only the in-frame ones, dropping some. The data show roughly 110,000 clones, with about 82% seen just once and roughly 6.2% held by the top ten. The sequenced sample was peripheral blood. The source of these receptors is a man older than 75 with COVID-19, enrolled during active disease.

This rearrangement joins TRBV23-1 to TRBJ2-7, with 13 bases fitting TRBD2. TRBV23-1 is filed as an ORF, its function uncertain. CDR3 length: 17 amino acids. The trim removed 6 bases at V and 5 bases at J, leaving 13 bases unmatched. CDR3 region: CASRLIRGLAGAHEQYF. In DNA, the CDR3 is TGCGCCAGCAGGCTAATTCGTGGACTAGCGGGAGCCCACGAGCAGTACTTC.

The V call is TRBV7-3, the J call TRBJ2-7, with 7 bases fitting TRBD2. The CDR3 runs to 15 residues. The V gene end was trimmed by 5 bases and the J gene end by 3 bases; junction bases not matched to a gene: 10. Germline-derived CDR1 and CDR2 are SGHTA and FQGTGA. CDR3 sequence: CASSPGLGTVYEQYF. CDR3 DNA: TGTGCCAGCAGCCCCGGACTAGGTACGGTCTACGAGCAGTACTTC. The variable domain in full, completed from reference TRBV7-3 and TRBJ2-7, reads GAGVSQTPSNKVTEKGKYVELRCDPISGHTALYWYRQSLGQGPEFLIYFQGTGAADDSGLPNDRFFAVRPEGSVSTLKIQRTERGDSAVYLCASSPGLGTVYEQYFGPGTRLTVT.

With respect to this clone: A junction boundary mismatches the germline segment, possibly from a read error. J is TRBJ2-3 and V is TRBV7-7; D is possibly TRBD1 (6 bases). The length of the CDR3 is 18 residues. Germline V gene lookup returns CDR1 SSHAT and CDR2 FNYEAQ (reference sequence). The chain's CDR3 is CASSPSLLTGLDTDTQYF. CDR3 DNA sequence: TGTGCTAGCAGCCCTAGCCTTCTTACAGGGTTAGACACAGATACGCAGTATTTT.

The chain recombines TRBV11-2 with TRBJ2-3; D remains unclear. The CDR3 has 12 residues. The germline gives CDR1 SGHAT, CDR2 FQNNGV. Between the trimmed V and J ends, which lost 5 bases and 2 bases, there was a span of 5 bases. The CDR3 nucleotides read TGTGCCAGCAGCCCCTCCACAGATACGCAGTATTTT. This translates into CASSPSTDTQYF.

This clone has a count of ten or more. This sequence joins TRBV5-6 and TRBJ2-3; 8 nucleotides align to TRBD2. Germline CDR1 SGHDT, CDR2 YYEEEE. CDR3 length: 18 residues. V lost 1 base to trimming and J lost 3 bases; unmatched junction nucleotides: 13. This chain's CDR3 is CASSLYGDPGGVTDTQYF. Here the CDR3 DNA reads TGTGCCAGCAGCTTGTACGGAGACCCGGGAGGGGTAACAGATACGCAGTATTTT.

The chain has TRBV29-1 and TRBJ1-1, with a weak D call TRBD1 (6 bases). The V end lost 4 bases, the J end lost 3 bases, and 6 bases lay between the germline ends. Germline CDR1 SQVTM, CDR2 ANQGSEA. The CDR3 contains 11 residues. CDR3 in amino acids: CSVAGDTEAFF. CDR3 sequence (DNA): TGCAGCGTTGCAGGGGACACTGAAGCTTTCTTT. Full variable domain (remainder filled in from reference TRBV29-1 and TRBJ1-1): SAVISQKPSRDICQRGTSLTIQCQVDSQVTMMFWYRQQPGQSLTLIATANQGSEATYESGFVIDKFPISRPNLTFSTLTVSNMSPEDSSIYLCSVAGDTEAFFGQGTRLTVV.

This sequence joins TRBV13 and TRBJ1-2; 9 nucleotides align to TRBD1. The CDR3 spans 14 residues. The junction had 6 bases not matched to a gene; V was cut back by 4 bases and J by 6 bases. The germline CDR1 and CDR2 sequences are PRHDT and FYEKMQ (reference sequence). The CDR3 reads CASSSRTGVHGYTF. The CDR3 DNA sequence: TGTGCCAGCAGCTCTCGGACAGGGGTGCATGGCTACACCTTC.

The rearrangement joins TRBV4-2 to TRBJ2-1; 10 nucleotides align to TRBD2. The germline CDR1 and CDR2 sequences are LGHNA and YNFKEQ. This CDR3 is 17 amino acids long. V shed 0 bases, J shed 0 bases, and the junction held 2 bases outside the gene matches. CDR3 residues: CASSQEPSGSSYNEQFF. In DNA form, the CDR3 reads TGTGCCAGCAGCCAAGAGCCTAGCGGGAGCTCCTACAATGAGCAGTTCTTC.

The rearrangement links TRBV5-6 to TRBJ2-7; D is uncertain. The germline V gene has CDR1 SGHDT and CDR2 YYEEEE. The germline V and J ends were trimmed by 2 bases and 3 bases, with 12 bases remaining between them. The CDR3 spans 14 residues. The chain's CDR3 is CASSFVGQNYEQYF. The CDR3 DNA reads as TGTGCCAGCAGCTTTGTTGGTCAGAACTACGAGCAGTACTTC. The entire variable domain, with the rest obtained from reference TRBV5-6 and TRBJ2-7, is as follows: DAGVTQSPTHLIKTRGQQVTLRCSPKSGHDTVSWYQQALGQGPQFIFQYYEEEERQRGNFPDRFSGHQFPNYSSELNVNALLLGDSALYLCASSFVGQNYEQYFGPGTRLTVT.

The CDR3: CASSEGGGSGNTIYF. For the CDR3, the DNA is TGTGCCAGCAGTGAAGGGGGGGGCTCTGGAAACACCATATATTTT. The genes are TRBV6-1 and TRBJ1-3; the D gene is possibly TRBD1 (5 bases). Trimming took 1 base from V and 0 from J, leaving 7 bases between them. Germline V gene lookup returns CDR1 MNHNS and CDR2 SASEGT. The CDR3 is made up of 15 amino acids.

The rearrangement links TRBV6-1 to TRBJ1-5; no definite D call. CDR1 and CDR2 (germline): MNHNS, SASEGT. The CDR3 loop spans 11 amino acids. Trimming removed 3 bases from V and 11 bases from J, with 8 bases in between. CDR3 DNA: TGTGCCAGCAGTGAGAGTCGGTCCCAGCATTTT. Its protein is CASSESRSQHF.

This clone was found once. The chain uses TRBV28 and TRBJ1-6; D might be TRBD1 (6 bases). The ends were cut back, 5 bases at V and 7 bases at J, with 12 bases in the middle. This CDR3 contains 14 residues. From germline, CDR1 is MDHEN and CDR2 SYDVKM. CDR3 loop: CASSVGGSNSPLHF. The CDR3 DNA follows: TGTGCCAGCAGTGTTGGGGGCTCCAATTCACCCCTCCACTTT.

Only one count was recorded for this clone. This chain joins TRBV12-3 or TRBV12-4 and TRBJ1-2; D possibly corresponds to TRBD1 (5 bases). The CDR3 length is 12 residues. V was cut by 1 base and J by 13 bases, with 13 bases left in between. The chain's CDR3 is CASSLGMTVTTF. The CDR3 DNA reads as TGTGCCAGCAGTTTAGGGATGACAGTTACCACCTTC.